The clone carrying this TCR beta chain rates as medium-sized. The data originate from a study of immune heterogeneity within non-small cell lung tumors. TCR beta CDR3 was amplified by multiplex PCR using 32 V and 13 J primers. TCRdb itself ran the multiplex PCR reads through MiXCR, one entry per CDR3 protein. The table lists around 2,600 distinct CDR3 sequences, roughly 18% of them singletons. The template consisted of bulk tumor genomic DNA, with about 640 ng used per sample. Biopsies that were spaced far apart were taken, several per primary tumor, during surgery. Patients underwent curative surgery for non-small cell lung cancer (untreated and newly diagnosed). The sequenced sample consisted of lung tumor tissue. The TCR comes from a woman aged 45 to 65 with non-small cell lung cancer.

The CDR3 coding sequence is TGCAGTGCTAGAGGGGCGGGACTAGCGGGGGGAACGACACCCTACGAGCAGTACTTC. Translation gives CSARGAGLAGGTTPYEQYF. The chain recombines TRBV20-1 with TRBJ2-7; TRBD2 aligns across 15 bases. CDR3 size: 19 residues. J was trimmed by 2 bases and V by 1 base; bases with no gene match: 12. The germline CDR1 and CDR2 sequences are DFQATT and SNEGSKA (reference sequence).